This TCR beta chain was identified during a study of molecular identifiers for immune sequencing clone quantification. Preparation of the bulk TCR libraries relied on previously described methods and listed TCR primers. TCRdb analysed the PCR reads with MiXCR anew, one entry per CDR3 protein. The sample lists more than 450,000 distinct CDR3 sequences, about 21% occurring once. V lost 3 bases and J 9 bases, leaving 15 bases between the germline ends. The CDR3 covers 13 residues. Per germline, CDR1 SNHLY and CDR2 FYNNEI. With RNA at 10%, 30% or 50%, naive CD8 libraries came from roughly 18,000 to 920,000 sorted cells. The authors sorted naive CD8 T cells as CD8+CD4-CCR7+CD45RA+.

The clonotype was recovered from a human donor in good health. Some libraries in this study had Jurkat cell RNA spiked in. Input material: naive CD8+ T cells from blood, with Jurkat cell RNA spiked in. Subset noted: FACS-sorted CD8+CD4-CCR7+CD45RA+ naive T cells. This chain connects TRBV2 to TRBJ2-7; no reliable D call. CDR3 sequence reads: CASSDSSTHGQYF. The CDR3 DNA reads as TGTGCCAGCAGTGATAGCAGCACACACGGGCAGTACTTC.